This T cell receptor (beta chain) derives from a study of T cell repertoires in cytomegalovirus infection. Trimming shortened V by 5 bases and J by 7 bases, and 14 bases separated the two germline ends. CDR3 length equals 13 residues. CDR1 is LNHDA and CDR2 is SQIVND in the germline V gene (reference sequence). Each CDR3 protein gets one entry after TCRdb re-called the reads with MiXCR. The sample has more than 75,000 distinct CDR3 sequences, 25% to 30% seen once. Whole-study findings and limits: The ex vivo response was dominated by HLA-C-restricted CMV-specific TCR beta clonotypes.

Comments on this clonotype: Antigen unknown.

V and J are TRBV19 and TRBJ1-1; maybe TRBD1 (5 bases). This TCR was recovered from a human donor in good health (CMV status not recorded). Some clones in this sample may be carry-over from other donors' samples. The sample here was CD8+ T cells from cultured PBMCs, taken from culture after CMV antigen stimulation. CDR3 loop: CASSAAAGHEAFF. CDR3 in DNA: TGTGCCAGTAGTGCGGCGGCGGGGCATGAAGCTTTCTTT.